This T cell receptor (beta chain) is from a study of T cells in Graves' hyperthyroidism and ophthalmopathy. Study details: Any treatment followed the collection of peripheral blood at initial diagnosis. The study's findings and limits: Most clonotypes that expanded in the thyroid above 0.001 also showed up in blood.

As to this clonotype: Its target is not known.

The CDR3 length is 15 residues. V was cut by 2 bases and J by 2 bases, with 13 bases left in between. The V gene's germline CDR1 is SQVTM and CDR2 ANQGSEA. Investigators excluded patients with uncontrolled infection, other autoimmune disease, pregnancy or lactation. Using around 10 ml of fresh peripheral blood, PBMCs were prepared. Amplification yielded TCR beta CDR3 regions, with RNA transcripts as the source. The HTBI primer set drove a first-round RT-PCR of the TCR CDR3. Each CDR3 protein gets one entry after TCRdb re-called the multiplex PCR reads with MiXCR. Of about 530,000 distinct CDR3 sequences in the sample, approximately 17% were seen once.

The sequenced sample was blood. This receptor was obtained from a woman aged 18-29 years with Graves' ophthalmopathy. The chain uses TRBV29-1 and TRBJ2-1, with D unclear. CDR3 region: CSVESPFLTYNEQFF. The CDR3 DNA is TGCAGCGTTGAAAGTCCATTCTTAACCTACAATGAGCAGTTCTTC.